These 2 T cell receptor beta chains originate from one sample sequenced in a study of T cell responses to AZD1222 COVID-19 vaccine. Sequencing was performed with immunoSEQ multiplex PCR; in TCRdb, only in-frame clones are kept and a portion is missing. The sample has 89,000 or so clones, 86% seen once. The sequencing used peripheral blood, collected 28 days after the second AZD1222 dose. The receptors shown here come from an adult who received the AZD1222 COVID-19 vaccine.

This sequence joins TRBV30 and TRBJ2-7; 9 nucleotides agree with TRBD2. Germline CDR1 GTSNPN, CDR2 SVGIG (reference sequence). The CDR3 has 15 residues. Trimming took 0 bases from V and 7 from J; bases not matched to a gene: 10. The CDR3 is CAWSVLGGRAQEQYF. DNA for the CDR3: TGTGCCTGGAGTGTACTGGGCGGGAGGGCTCAAGAGCAGTACTTC.

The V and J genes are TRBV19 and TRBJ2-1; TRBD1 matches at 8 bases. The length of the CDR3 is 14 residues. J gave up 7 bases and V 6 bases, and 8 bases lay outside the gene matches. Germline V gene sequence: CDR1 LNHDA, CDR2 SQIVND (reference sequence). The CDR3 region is CASRGVDRVNEQFF. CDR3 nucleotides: TGTGCCAGTAGAGGGGTGGACAGGGTGAATGAGCAGTTCTTC.